This T cell receptor (beta chain) originates from a study of identical twins. Study-wide points: Models underestimated TCR alpha sharing (out-of-frame) in monozygotic twins.

This clonotype was recorded a few times. Its specificity is unknown. One entry per CDR3 protein results from TCRdb running MiXCR on the 5' RACE reads. This table has 570,000 or so distinct CDR3 sequences, nearly 10% appearing once. Germline V gene lookup returns CDR1 SGHRS and CDR2 YFSETQ. The CDR3 loop spans 17 amino acids. The V end was cut by 2 bases, the J end by 1 base, with 17 bases between. These same data were also listed under a study on yellow fever vaccine responses in identical twins.

J is TRBJ2-3 and V is TRBV5-1; TRBD1 is a possible D gene (6 bases). The source material was PBMCs. The receptor comes from a young woman in good health. CDR3 loop: CASSFAVGDIRTDTQYF. CDR3 bases: TGCGCCAGCAGCTTCGCTGTCGGGGACATCCGCACAGATACGCAGTATTTT.